The text below deals with one T cell receptor (beta chain). Antigen specificity is unknown. The sample comes from a study of early T cells in non-severe SARS-CoV-2 infection. Study at large: Chains were not paired, and sequencing was done on bulk RNA from unsorted whole blood.

Individual cDNA molecules received unique molecular identifiers. TCRdb independently ran MiXCR on the 5' RACE reads; one entry per CDR3 protein. The table has about 66,000 distinct CDR3 sequences, about 17% seen once. Germline CDR1 is SGHRS and CDR2 is YFSETQ. The CDR3 sequence is 13 residues long. Trimming took off 0 bases at V and 4 bases at J, with 7 bases between the two ends. Study-wide results and limits: Comparison of clonotypes with VDJdb favored anti-spike CD8 responses while missing private and CD4 specificities.

The genes are TRBV5-1 and TRBJ2-5, with D hard to call. The input for sequencing was whole blood, taken at baseline. The receptor comes from an adult who was a healthcare worker with PCR-confirmed SARS-CoV-2 infection or an uninfected control (not recorded which). CDR3 DNA sequence: TGCGCCAGCAGCTTGGCACCAGCAGAGACCCAGTACTTC. It codes for CASSLAPAETQYF.